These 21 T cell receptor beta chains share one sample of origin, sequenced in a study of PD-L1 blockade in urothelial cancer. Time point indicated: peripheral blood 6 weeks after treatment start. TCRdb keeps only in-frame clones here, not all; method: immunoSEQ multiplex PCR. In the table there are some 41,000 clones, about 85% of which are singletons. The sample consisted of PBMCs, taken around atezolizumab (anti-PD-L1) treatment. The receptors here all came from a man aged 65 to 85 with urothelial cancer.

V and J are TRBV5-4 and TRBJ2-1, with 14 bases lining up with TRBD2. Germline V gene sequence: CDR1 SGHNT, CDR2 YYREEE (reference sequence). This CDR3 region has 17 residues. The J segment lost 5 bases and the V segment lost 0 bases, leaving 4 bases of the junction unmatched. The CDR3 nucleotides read TGTGCCAGCAGCTTGGGCCTGGGACTAGCGGGAGACAATGAGCAGTTCTTC. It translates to CASSLGLGLAGDNEQFF. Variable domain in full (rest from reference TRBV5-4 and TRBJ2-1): ETGVTQSPTHLIKTRGQQVTLRCSSQSGHNTVSWYQQALGQGPQFIFQYYREEENGRGNFPPRFSGLQFPNYSSELNVNALELDDSALYLCASSLGLGLAGDNEQFFGPGTRLTVL.

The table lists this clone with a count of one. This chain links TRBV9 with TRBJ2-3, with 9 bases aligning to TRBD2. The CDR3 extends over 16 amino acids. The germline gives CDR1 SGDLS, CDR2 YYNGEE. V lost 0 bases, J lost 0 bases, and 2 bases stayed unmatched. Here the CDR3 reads CASSVEGTSSTDTQYF. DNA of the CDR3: TGTGCCAGCAGCGTAGAGGGGACTAGCAGCACAGATACGCAGTATTTT.

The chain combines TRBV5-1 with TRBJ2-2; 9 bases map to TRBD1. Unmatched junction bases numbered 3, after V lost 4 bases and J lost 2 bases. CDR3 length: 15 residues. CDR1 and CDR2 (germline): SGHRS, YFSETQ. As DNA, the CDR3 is TGCGCCAGCAGCCCACAGGGGGCAAACACCGGGGAGCTGTTTTTT. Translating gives CASSPQGANTGELFF.

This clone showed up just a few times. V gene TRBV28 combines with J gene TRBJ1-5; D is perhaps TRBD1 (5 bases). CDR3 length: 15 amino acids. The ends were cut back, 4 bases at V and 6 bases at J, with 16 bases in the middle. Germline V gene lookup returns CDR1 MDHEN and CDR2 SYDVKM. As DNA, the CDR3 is TGTGCCAGCAGTTCCTCGGGGGTGGGGATTCAGCCCCAGCATTTT. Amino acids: CASSSSGVGIQPQHF. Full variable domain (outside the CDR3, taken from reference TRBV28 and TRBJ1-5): DVKVTQSSRYLVKRTGEKVFLECVQDMDHENMFWYRQDPGLGLRLIYFSYDVKMKEKGDIPEGYSVSREKKERFSLILESASTNQTSMYLCASSSSGVGIQPQHFGDGTRLSIL.

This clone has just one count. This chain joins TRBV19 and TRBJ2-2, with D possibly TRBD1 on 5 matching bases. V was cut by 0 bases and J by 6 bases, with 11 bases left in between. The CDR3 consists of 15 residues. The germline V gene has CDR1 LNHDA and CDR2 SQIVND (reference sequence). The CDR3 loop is CASSIDGQGSGELFF. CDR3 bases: TGTGCCAGTAGTATAGATGGGCAGGGCTCCGGGGAGCTGTTTTTT.

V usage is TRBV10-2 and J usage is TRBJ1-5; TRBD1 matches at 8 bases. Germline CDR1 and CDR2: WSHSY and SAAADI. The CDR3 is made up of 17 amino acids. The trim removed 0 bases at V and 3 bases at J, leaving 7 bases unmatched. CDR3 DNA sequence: TGCGCCAGCAGTGAGTCCCGGACAGGGTCGGACAATCAGCCCCAGCATTTT. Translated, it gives CASSESRTGSDNQPQHF.

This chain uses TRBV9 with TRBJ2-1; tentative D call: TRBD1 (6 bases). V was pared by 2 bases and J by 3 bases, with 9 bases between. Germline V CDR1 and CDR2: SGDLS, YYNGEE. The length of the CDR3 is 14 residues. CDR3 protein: CASSVQGRYNEQFF. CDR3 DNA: TGTGCCAGCAGCGTTCAGGGGCGCTACAATGAGCAGTTCTTC.

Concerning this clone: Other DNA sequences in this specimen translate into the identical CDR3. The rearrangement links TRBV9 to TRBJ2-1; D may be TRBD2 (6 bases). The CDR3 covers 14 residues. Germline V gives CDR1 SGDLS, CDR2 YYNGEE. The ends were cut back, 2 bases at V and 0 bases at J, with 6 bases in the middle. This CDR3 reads CASSVGLSYNEQFF. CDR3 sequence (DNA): TGTGCCAGCAGCGTGGGACTCTCCTACAATGAGCAGTTCTTC.

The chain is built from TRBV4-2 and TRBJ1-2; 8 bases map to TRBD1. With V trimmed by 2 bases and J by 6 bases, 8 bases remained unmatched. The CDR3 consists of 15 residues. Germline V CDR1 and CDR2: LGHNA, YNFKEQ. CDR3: CASSQTGGTDDGYTF. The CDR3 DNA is TGTGCCAGCAGCCAAACAGGGGGAACGGACGATGGCTACACCTTC.

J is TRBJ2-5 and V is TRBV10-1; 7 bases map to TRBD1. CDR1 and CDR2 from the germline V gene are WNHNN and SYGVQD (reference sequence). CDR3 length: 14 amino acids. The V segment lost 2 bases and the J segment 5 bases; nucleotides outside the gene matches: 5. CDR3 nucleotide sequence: TGCGCCAGCAGTGAGCCCTCCAGGGGGGAGACCCAGTACTTC. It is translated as CASSEPSRGETQYF.

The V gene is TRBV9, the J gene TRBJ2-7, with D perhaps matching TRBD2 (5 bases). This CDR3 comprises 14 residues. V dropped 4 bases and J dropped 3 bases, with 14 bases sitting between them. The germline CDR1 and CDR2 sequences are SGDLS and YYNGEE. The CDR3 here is CASSYRENYYEQYF. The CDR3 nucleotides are TGTGCCAGCAGCTATAGGGAGAATTACTACGAGCAGTACTTC. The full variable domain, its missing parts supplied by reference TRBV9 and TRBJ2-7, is DSGVTQTPKHLITATGQRVTLRCSPRSGDLSVYWYQQSLDQGLQFLIQYYNGEERAKGNILERFSAQQFPDLHSELNLSSLELGDSALYFCASSYRENYYEQYFGPGTRLTVT.

The chain's CDR3 is CASSYSSPEGATQYF. The CDR3 DNA sequence: TGTGCCAGCAGTTACTCGTCACCCGAGGGGGCGACCCAGTACTTC. The gene calls are TRBV6-6 and TRBJ2-5, with TRBD1 identical over 7 bases. V trimming: 0 bases; J trimming: 7 bases; junction bases outside the gene matches: 8. This CDR3 comprises 15 residues. Germline V gives CDR1 MNHNY, CDR2 SVGAGI (reference sequence).

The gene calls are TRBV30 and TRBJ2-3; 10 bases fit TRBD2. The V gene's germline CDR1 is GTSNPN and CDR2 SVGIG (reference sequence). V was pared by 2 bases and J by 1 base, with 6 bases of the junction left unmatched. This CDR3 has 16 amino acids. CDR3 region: CAWSLPTSGRTDTQYF. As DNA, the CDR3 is TGTGCCTGGAGTCTCCCGACTAGCGGGCGCACAGATACGCAGTATTTT.

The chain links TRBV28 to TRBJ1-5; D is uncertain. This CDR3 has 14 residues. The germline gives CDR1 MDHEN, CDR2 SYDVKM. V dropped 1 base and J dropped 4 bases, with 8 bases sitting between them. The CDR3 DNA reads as TGTGCCAGCAGTTTATCCCAGGTTAATCAGCCCCAGCATTTT. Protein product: CASSLSQVNQPQHF.

The CDR3 sequence: CASSLILQGVYTGELFF. DNA for the CDR3: TGTGCCAGCAGCTTAATTTTGCAGGGGGTTTACACCGGGGAGCTGTTTTTT. V and J are TRBV5-6 and TRBJ2-2; TRBD1 aligns across 7 bases. CDR3 length equals 17 residues. After removal of 2 bases from V and 3 bases from J, the junction contained 10 bases not matched to a gene. Germline CDR1 SGHDT, CDR2 YYEEEE.

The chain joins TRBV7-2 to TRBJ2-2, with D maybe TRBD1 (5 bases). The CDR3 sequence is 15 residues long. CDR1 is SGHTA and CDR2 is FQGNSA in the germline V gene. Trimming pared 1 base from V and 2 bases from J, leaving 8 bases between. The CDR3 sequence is CASSLGTPNTGELFF. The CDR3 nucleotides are TGTGCCAGCAGCTTAGGGACACCTAACACCGGGGAGCTGTTTTTT.

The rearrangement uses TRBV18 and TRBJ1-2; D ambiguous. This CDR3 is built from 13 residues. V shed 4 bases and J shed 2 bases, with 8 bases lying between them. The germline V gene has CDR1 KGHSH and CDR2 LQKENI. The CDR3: CASSLDGNYGYTF. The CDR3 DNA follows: TGTGCCAGCTCACTCGACGGGAACTATGGCTACACCTTC.

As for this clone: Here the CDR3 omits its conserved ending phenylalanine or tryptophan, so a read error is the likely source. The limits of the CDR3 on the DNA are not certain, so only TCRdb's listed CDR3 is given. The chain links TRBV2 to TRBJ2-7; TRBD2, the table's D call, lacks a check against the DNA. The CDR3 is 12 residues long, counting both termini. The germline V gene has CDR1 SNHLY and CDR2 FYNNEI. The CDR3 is CASSEGREGPAS.

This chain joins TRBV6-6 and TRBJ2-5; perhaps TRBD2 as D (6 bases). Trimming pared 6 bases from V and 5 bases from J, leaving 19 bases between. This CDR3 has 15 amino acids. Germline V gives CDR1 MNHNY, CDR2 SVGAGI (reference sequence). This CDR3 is CASSRLGAVTETQYF. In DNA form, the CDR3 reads TGTGCCAGCAGCCGACTAGGGGCTGTCACGGAGACCCAGTACTTC.

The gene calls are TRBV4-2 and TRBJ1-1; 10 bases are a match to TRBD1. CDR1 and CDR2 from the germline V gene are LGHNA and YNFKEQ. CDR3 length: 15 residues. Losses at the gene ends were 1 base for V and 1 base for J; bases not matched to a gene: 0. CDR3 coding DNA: TGTGCCAGCAGCCAAGGACAGGGGGCGAACACTGAAGCTTTCTTT. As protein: CASSQGQGANTEAFF.

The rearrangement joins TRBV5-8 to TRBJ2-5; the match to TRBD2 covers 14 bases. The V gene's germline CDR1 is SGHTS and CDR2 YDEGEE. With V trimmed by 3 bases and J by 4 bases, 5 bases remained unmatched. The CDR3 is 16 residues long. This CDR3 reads CASSWRGLAGGETQYF. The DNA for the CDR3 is TGTGCCAGCAGCTGGAGAGGACTAGCGGGAGGAGAGACCCAGTACTTC. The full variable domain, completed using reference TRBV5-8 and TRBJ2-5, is EAGVTQSPTHLIKTRGQQATLRCSPISGHTSVYWYQQALGLGLQFLLWYDEGEERNRGNFPPRFSGRQFPNYSSELNVNALELEDSALYLCASSWRGLAGGETQYFGPGTRLLVL.